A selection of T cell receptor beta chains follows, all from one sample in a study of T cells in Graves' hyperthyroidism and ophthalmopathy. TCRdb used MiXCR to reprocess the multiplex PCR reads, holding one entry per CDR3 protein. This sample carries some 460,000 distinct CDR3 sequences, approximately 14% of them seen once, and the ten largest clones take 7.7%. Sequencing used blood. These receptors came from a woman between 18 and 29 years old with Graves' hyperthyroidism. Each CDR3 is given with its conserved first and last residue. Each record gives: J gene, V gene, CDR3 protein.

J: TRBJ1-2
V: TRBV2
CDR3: CAINDQNYGYTF

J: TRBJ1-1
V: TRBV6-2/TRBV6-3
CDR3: CASSYGPERAFF

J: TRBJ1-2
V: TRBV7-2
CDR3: CASTWGGTNYGYTF

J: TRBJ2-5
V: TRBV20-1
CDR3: CSARDFASGVETQYF

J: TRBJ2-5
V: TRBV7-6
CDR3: CASSSSGGGNQETQYF

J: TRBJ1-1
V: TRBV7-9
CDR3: CASSHHSSLNTEAFF

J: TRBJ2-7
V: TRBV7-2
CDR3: CASSLYGTGYEQYF

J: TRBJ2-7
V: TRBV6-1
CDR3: CASRLRAQHYEQYF

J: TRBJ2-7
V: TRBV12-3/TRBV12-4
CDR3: CASGGRDGSSYEQYF

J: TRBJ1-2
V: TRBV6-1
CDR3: CASRRGALGANYGYTF

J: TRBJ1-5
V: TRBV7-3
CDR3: CASSLTGPGTGSPRSNQPQHF

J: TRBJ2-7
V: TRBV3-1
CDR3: CASSQGAGGPGEQYF

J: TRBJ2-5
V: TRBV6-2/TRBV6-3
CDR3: CASSVQGAWETQYF

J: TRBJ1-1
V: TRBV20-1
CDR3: CSAVAPEDTEAFF

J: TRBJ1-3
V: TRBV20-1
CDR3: CSASDRTSGNTIYF

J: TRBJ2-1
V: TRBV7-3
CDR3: CASSFAGDGNEQFF

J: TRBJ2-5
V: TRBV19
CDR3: CASSRGRWETQYF

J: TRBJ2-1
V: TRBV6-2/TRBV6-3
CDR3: CASSTSNEQFF

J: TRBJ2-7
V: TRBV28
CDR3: CASSLPGTGFYEQYF

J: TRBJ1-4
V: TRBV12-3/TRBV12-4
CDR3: CASSLRPTNEKLFF

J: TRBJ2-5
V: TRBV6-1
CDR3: CASCGGGGPETQYF

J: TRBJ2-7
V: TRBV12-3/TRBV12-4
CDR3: CASSVGLAVYEQYF

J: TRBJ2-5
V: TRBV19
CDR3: CASSRSRPGQETQYF

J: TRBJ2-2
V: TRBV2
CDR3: CASTDRGSGELFF

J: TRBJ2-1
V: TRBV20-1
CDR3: CSAPGQDRKLPFIPPFNNEQFF

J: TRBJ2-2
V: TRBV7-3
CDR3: CASSSEPLAADTGELFF

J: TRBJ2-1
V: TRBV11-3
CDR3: CASSPRGGGGEQFF

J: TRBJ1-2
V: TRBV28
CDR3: CASRDHDGYTF

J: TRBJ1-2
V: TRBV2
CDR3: CASTPSPTWNYGYTF

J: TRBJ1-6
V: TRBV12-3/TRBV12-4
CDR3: CASSSESYNSPLHF

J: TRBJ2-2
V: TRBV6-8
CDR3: CASSYSTWGDGAGELFF

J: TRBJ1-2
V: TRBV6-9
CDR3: CAGSYTGQGRDYGYTF

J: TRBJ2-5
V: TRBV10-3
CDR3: CAIKASGFEETQYF

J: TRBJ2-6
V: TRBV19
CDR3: CASSMGRGRVSGANVLTF

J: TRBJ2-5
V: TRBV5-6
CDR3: CASSFRGAETQYF

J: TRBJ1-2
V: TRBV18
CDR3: CASSLSQAGWYGYTF

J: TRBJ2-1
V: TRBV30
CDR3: CAWSVPGTSGSDEQFF

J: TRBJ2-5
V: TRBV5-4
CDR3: CASSLDLGRNQETQYF

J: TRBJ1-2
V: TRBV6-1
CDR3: CASKGSNGYTF

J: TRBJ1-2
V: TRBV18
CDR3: CASSIQQVYGYTF

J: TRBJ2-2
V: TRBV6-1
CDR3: CASKLAGISGELFF

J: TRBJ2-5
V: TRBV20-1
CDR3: CSARDLGLAKETQYF

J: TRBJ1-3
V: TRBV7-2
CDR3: CASSLGLSGNTIYF

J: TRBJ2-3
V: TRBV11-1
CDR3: CASSLSTPDTQYF

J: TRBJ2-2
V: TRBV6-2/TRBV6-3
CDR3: CASSYPSQGGDTGELFF

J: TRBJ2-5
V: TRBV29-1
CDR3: CSVEPDSRKETQYF

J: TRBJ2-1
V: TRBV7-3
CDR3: CASSLMASYNEQFF

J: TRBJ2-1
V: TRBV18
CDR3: CASSPTTGNEQFF

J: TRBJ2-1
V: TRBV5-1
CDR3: CASSSYGRAGNEQFF

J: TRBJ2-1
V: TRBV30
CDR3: CAWSEVRARNEQFF

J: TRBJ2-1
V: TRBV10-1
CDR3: CASSELGGATINEQFF

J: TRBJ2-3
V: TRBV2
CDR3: CASSVSRGLGDTQYF

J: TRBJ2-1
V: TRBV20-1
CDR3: CSADKAHTGDSAGTYNEQFF